This TCR beta chain is from a study of Ad26.COV2.S vaccination and SARS-CoV-2 variants. Across the whole study: Ad26.COV2.S, an intramuscular injection, was given once or twice 56 days apart. Study-wide points: TCR breadth and depth analyses may have underestimated total T cell responses.

The CDR3 contains 16 residues. V was trimmed by 4 bases and J by 0 bases, leaving 14 bases between them. The germline V gene has CDR1 SGHTS and CDR2 YDEGEE. With regard to this clone: No antigen is known for it.

TCRdb's copy holds only in-frame clones and misses some; the assay was immunoSEQ multiplex PCR. The sample holds some 640,000 clones, more than 80% seen once. Documented treatment: 15 to 20 received Ad26.COV2.S at low or high dose, single or two shots; roughly five received placebo; per-sample allocation not given. Samples came from day 63 after the first vaccine or placebo injection. An adult of 18-55 years in Boston served as donor. Spike of the Wuhan-strain SARS-CoV-2 was expressed by an Ad26 vector, which formed the vaccine. This sequence was found in a person between 18 and 65 years old who received the Ad26.COV2.S COVID-19 vaccine or a placebo. J is TRBJ1-3 and V is TRBV5-8; D possibly corresponds to TRBD1 (5 bases). This specimen was peripheral blood, taken in a trial of Ad26.COV2.S vaccine versus placebo. Here the CDR3 DNA reads TGTGCCAGCAGCCACATACAGGTCTTCTCTGGAAACACCATATATTTT. Protein sequence: CASSHIQVFSGNTIYF.